The 9 T cell receptor beta chains below come from one sample, sequenced in a study of blood T cells in healthy people across ages. Combining a sample-barcoded 5' primer with a J-beta primer mix, a second PCR ran for about 7 to 11 cycles. TCRdb re-called the 5' RACE reads with MiXCR, one entry per CDR3 protein. The top ten clones hold 17% of a sample with more than 800,000 distinct CDR3 sequences, 29% of them seen once. The sequenced material came from blood. The receptors derive from a woman aged 80 or older in good health.

As to this clonotype: A much larger clone is a single base away; this may be a read error. The gene calls are TRBV15 and TRBJ2-1, with TRBD2 matching 7 bases. Germline CDR1 is LNHNV and CDR2 is YYDKDF (reference sequence). The CDR3 sequence is 15 residues long. J lost 13 bases, V lost 0 bases, and 12 bases had no gene match. CDR3 DNA sequence: TGTGCCACCAGCAGAGATCGGCGGGGGTCGGAGACCCAGTTCTTC. Translating gives CATSRDRRGSETQFF.

The V call is TRBV20-1, the J call TRBJ2-3; perhaps TRBD2 as D (5 bases). The CDR3 is made up of 14 amino acids. CDR1 and CDR2 from the germline V gene are DFQATT and SNEGSKA (reference sequence). The ends were cut back, 0 bases at V and 9 bases at J, with 16 bases in the middle. CDR3 DNA: TGCAGTGCTAGAGATTGGGGAGCCCTAGCAACGCAGTATTTT. Translated: CSARDWGALATQYF.

About this clonotype itself: A much larger clone lies a single base off, so this may be a read error. The chain couples TRBV7-2 to TRBJ2-1; 9 nucleotides line up with TRBD1. CDR1 is SGHTA and CDR2 is FQGNSA in the germline V gene. The CDR3 is 15 amino acids. The CDR3 is CVSSSGTGTLNEQFF. The CDR3 DNA reads as TGTGTCAGCAGCTCCGGGACAGGGACGTTAAATGAGCAGTTCTTC.

The chain carries TRBV6-1 and TRBJ1-6; no clear D. CDR3 length equals 15 residues. Germline-derived CDR1 and CDR2 are MNHNS and SASEGT. Trimming removed 7 bases at V and 5 bases at J, with 15 bases between. The CDR3, as DNA: TGTGCCAGCACCCGGGGAGGAGGGAATAATTCACCCCTCCACTTT. This codes for CASTRGGGNNSPLHF.

In regard to this clonotype: Being one base from a much bigger clone, this may be a read error. The chain couples TRBV6-4 to TRBJ2-7; TRBD1 or TRBD2 may be the D gene (5 bases each). The CDR3 sequence is 11 residues long. From germline, CDR1 is MRHNA and CDR2 SNTAGT. V lost 11 bases and J 6 bases, leaving 14 bases between the germline ends. CDR3 nucleotide sequence: TGTGCCGGGGAACAGAGGGGCGAGCAGTACTTC. Residues: CAGEQRGEQYF.

J is TRBJ2-2 and V is TRBV2; 9 bases agree with TRBD1. Germline CDR1 SNHLY, CDR2 FYNNEI. Trimming at V came to 4 bases and at J to 6 bases, leaving 6 bases not matched to a gene. The CDR3 extends over 15 amino acids. CDR3 loop: CASSGSGQGPGELFF. The CDR3 DNA reads TGTGCCAGCAGTGGTTCGGGACAGGGTCCCGGGGAGCTGTTTTTT.

The V and J genes are TRBV7-2 and TRBJ1-6; a weak D match, TRBD1 (6 bases). This CDR3 comprises 16 residues. Germline lookup yields CDR1 SGHTA and CDR2 FQGNSA. V gave up 0 bases and J gave up 9 bases, with 15 bases separating them. CDR3 sequence: CASSLAWLQGGSPLHF. The CDR3 nucleotides read TGTGCCAGCAGCTTAGCGTGGTTACAGGGAGGTTCACCCCTCCACTTT.

The chain links TRBV6-1 to TRBJ2-1; 10 positions agree with TRBD2. After removal of 4 bases from V and 2 bases from J, the junction contained 5 bases not matched to a gene. Germline V gene lookup returns CDR1 MNHNS and CDR2 SASEGT. This CDR3 has 16 amino acids. In DNA, the CDR3 is TGTGCCAGCAGTGTAGCTAGCGGGGGTCCCTACAATGAGCAGTTCTTC. Translating it yields CASSVASGGPYNEQFF.

Remarks on this clonotype: A much bigger clone sits one base away, suggesting this may be a read error. This chain joins TRBV11-2 and TRBJ2-1; D is uncertain. Germline assignment: CDR1 SGHAT and CDR2 FQNNGV. Trimming left V 3 bases short and J 1 base short, with 7 bases between. There are 14 residues in the CDR3. The CDR3 reads CASSLPYSYNEQFF. CDR3 DNA: TGTGCCAGCAGCTTGCCATATTCCTACAATGAGCAGTTCTTC.